Listed below are T cell receptor beta chains from one sample, sequenced in a study of patients and donors after allogeneic stem cell transplantation. TCRdb called the RT-PCR reads again in MiXCR, with one record for every CDR3 protein. The repertoire holds 920,000 or so distinct CDR3 sequences, about 20% seen once, with roughly 6.4% in the top ten. The sequenced sample was blood, either unsorted or a sorted T cell fraction (not recorded which). These receptors originate from a human donor who was either an allogeneic HSCT recipient or a stem cell or donor lymphocyte infusion donor (not recorded which). It is not recorded whose cells these are; they may come from a transplant donor. Both conserved end residues are part of each CDR3. D genes are given only for firm matches. Clone size is given for some rows only: seen once, a few or many times, or a class if the clone is expanded.

cdr3_nt | cdr3_aa | clone_size | j_call | d_call | v_call
TGTGCCAGCAGCATTGGGGGGACTAGCGGCTACGAGCAGTACTTC | CASSIGGTSGYEQYF | few | TRBJ2-7 | TRBD2 | TRBV9
TGTGCCAGCAGTCCCCCGGGACTAGCGGGGGGGCTCTCCTACAATGAGCAGTTCTTC | CASSPPGLAGGLSYNEQFF | few | TRBJ2-1 | TRBD2 | TRBV6-2/TRBV6-3
TGTGCCAGCAGTTTAGGAGGGACAGGGGCCGACACTGAAGCTTTCTTT | CASSLGGTGADTEAFF | few | TRBJ1-1 | TRBD1 | TRBV12-3/TRBV12-4
TGTGCCACCAGTGATCCCGGGACAGGGAGCGAGCAGTACTTC | CATSDPGTGSEQYF | few | TRBJ2-7 | TRBD1 | TRBV24-1
TGTGCCACCAGTGATACCCGACCGAACTCGCCTTCTGGGGCCAACGTCCTGACTTTC | CATSDTRPNSPSGANVLTF | - | TRBJ2-6 | - | TRBV24-1
TGTGCCAGCAGCTACGACATGAGGGACCACTATGGCTACACCTTC | CASSYDMRDHYGYTF | few | TRBJ1-2 | - | TRBV27
TGCAGTGCTAGCTTGGCATACGGCGATCAGCCCCAGCATTTT | CSASLAYGDQPQHF | few | TRBJ1-5 | - | TRBV20-1
TGTGCCAGCAGTGCTCTACATAGCGGGGGGGCGACAGATACGCAGTATTTT | CASSALHSGGATDTQYF | few | TRBJ2-3 | TRBD2 | TRBV6-1
TGTGCCAGCAGTTTGGAACAGGGGAACACCGGGGAGCTGTTTTTT | CASSLEQGNTGELFF | many | TRBJ2-2 | - | TRBV12-3/TRBV12-4
TGCAGTGCTAGAGACAGGGTGGCCTATGGCTACACCTTC | CSARDRVAYGYTF | few | TRBJ1-2 | - | TRBV20-1
TGTGCCAGCACCCACTACCCCAATAGCGGGGGAATACAAGAGACCCAGTACTTC | CASTHYPNSGGIQETQYF | - | TRBJ2-5 | TRBD2 | TRBV6-1
TGTGCCAGCTCACCAACCGCTACTGAAGCTTTCTTT | CASSPTATEAFF | once | TRBJ1-1 | - | TRBV18
TGTGCCAGCAGTTACAGGGAAAGGTCCTACGAGCAGTACTTC | CASSYRERSYEQYF | - | TRBJ2-7 | - | TRBV6-5
TGTGCCAGCAGTGGGCCGGGTCTTAATCAGCCCCAGCATTTT | CASSGPGLNQPQHF | - | TRBJ1-5 | - | TRBV25-1
TGCAGCGTGGGGCGACAGGGAGTCTCGGGCTACACCTTC | CSVGRQGVSGYTF | - | TRBJ1-2 | TRBD1 | TRBV29-1
TGTGCCAGCAGCTTTGGGGGGCGCCCCCGGGAGACCCAGTACTTC | CASSFGGRPRETQYF | few | TRBJ2-5 | - | TRBV5-6
TGTGCCAGCAGTGATAGGACTAGCGGGGGGGTAAATGAGCAGTTCTTC | CASSDRTSGGVNEQFF | few | TRBJ2-1 | TRBD2 | TRBV12-3/TRBV12-4
TGTGCCAGCAGCTTCGGACAGAGGAACACCGGGGAGCTGTTTTTT | CASSFGQRNTGELFF | - | TRBJ2-2 | - | TRBV7-2
TGCAGCGTTGAGAGGAATGGGCTCTCCTACAATGAGCAGTTCTTC | CSVERNGLSYNEQFF | - | TRBJ2-1 | - | TRBV29-1
TGCGCCAGCAGCTCAGGGACGCACCCAGAGACCCAGTACTTC | CASSSGTHPETQYF | few | TRBJ2-5 | - | TRBV5-1
TGCGCCAGCAGCCAAGGGGGGGGGGCTGAAGCTTTCTTT | CASSQGGGAEAFF | many | TRBJ1-1 | - | TRBV4-3
TGCGCCAGCAGCTTGAATACAGGGGGTTATAATTCACCCCTCCACTTT | CASSLNTGGYNSPLHF | few | TRBJ1-6 | TRBD1 | TRBV5-1
TGCAGCGTTGTGGGGCGGGAGAACTTCAATGAGCAGTTCTTC | CSVVGRENFNEQFF | - | TRBJ2-1 | TRBD2 | TRBV29-1
TGCAGTGCTAGCCCTAGCGGGGGCCCTCCTACACAGTATTTT | CSASPSGGPPTQYF | - | TRBJ2-3 | TRBD2 | TRBV20-1
TGCGCCAGCAGCCCGTTGGGACAGGGCCCGTATGGCTACACCTTC | CASSPLGQGPYGYTF | - | TRBJ1-2 | TRBD1 | TRBV4-1
TGTGCCAGCAGCTTGAGGGGAGAGGGAGATACGCAGTATTTT | CASSLRGEGDTQYF | few | TRBJ2-3 | - | TRBV7-2
TGCAGTGCTAGAACTGGGATGAGTGAGCAGTTCTTC | CSARTGMSEQFF | - | TRBJ2-1 | - | TRBV20-1
TGTGCCAGCAGCAAGGGACAGGGGGCAGGAGATACGCAGTATTTT | CASSKGQGAGDTQYF | few | TRBJ2-3 | TRBD1 | TRBV4-2